A single sample is the source of the 7 T cell receptor beta chains below, sequenced in a study of blood T cell repertoires in COVID-19 (dated by TCRdb to about 2020). Library method: the immunoSEQ multiplex PCR assay. TCRdb took over this immuneACCESS table, retaining in-frame rearrangements with V and J assigned. Such tables are incomplete; in checked studies, under half of the missing clones stem from an unresolved V gene, and the remainder is unexplained. The sample table records some 300,000 clones; about 90% of these occur just once. About 1% of the sample lies in the top ten. The sequenced sample consisted of peripheral blood. These receptor sequences come from a woman aged 40 to 50 with COVID-19, enrolled during active disease.

V is TRBV24-1 and J is TRBJ2-7; the match to TRBD1 covers 8 bases. Trimming took 5 bases from V and 3 from J; bases not matched to a gene: 14. The V gene's germline CDR1 is KGHDR and CDR2 SFDVKD. This CDR3 is 17 amino acids long. CDR3 amino acids: CATSAATQDREFYEQYF. As DNA, the CDR3 is TGTGCCACCAGTGCCGCCACCCAGGACAGGGAATTCTACGAGCAGTACTTC.

The chain recombines TRBV7-9 with TRBJ1-1; a possible D gene is TRBD1 (5 bases). The germline V gene encodes CDR1 SEHNR and CDR2 FQNEAQ (reference sequence). V dropped 3 bases and J dropped 0 bases, with 17 bases sitting between them. This CDR3 is built from 17 residues. The CDR3 nucleotides are TGTGCCAGCAGCTTTCCAGGGAGGGCAACAATGAACACTGAAGCTTTCTTT. The encoded protein is CASSFPGRATMNTEAFF.

V usage is TRBV29-1 and J usage is TRBJ2-2; D may be TRBD2 (6 bases). Trimming took off 4 bases at V and 2 bases at J, with 11 bases between the two ends. The CDR3 sequence is 14 residues long. CDR1 and CDR2 (germline): SQVTM, ANQGSEA. Written as DNA, the CDR3 is TGCAGCGTTGGGGGCGGGGTTAACACCGGGGAGCTGTTTTTT. The encoded protein is CSVGGGVNTGELFF.

The V call is TRBV10-2, the J call TRBJ2-7; TRBD1 might be the D (6 bases). Germline V gives CDR1 WSHSY, CDR2 SAAADI. The CDR3 runs to 13 residues. Deletions cut 7 bases from V and 7 bases from J, with 17 bases between. The CDR3 spells CASTTGPLLEQYF. In nucleotides, the CDR3 is TGCGCCAGCACAACAGGGCCCCTTTTAGAGCAGTACTTC.

V gene TRBV20-1 combines with J gene TRBJ2-2; 12 bases map to TRBD2. Germline CDR1 and CDR2: DFQATT and SNEGSKA (reference sequence). V lost 3 bases to trimming and J lost 5 bases; unmatched junction nucleotides: 7. CDR3 length: 16 residues. The CDR3 sequence: CSASWLAGGQTGELFF. The CDR3 coding sequence is TGCAGTGCTAGTTGGCTAGCGGGGGGGCAGACCGGGGAGCTGTTTTTT.

This clone has more than one count but fewer than ten. The chain uses TRBV28 and TRBJ2-7; TRBD2 agrees at 10 bases. The trim removed 6 bases at V and 2 bases at J, leaving 7 bases unmatched. This CDR3 is built from 15 residues. Germline assignment: CDR1 MDHEN and CDR2 SYDVKM. The DNA of the CDR3 is TGTGCCAGCAGCGTTGCGGGACTAGCGCCCTACGAGCAGTACTTC. It is translated as CASSVAGLAPYEQYF.

V usage is TRBV10-3 and J usage is TRBJ2-1, with a tentative D call TRBD1 (7 bases). The CDR3 is 14 amino acids. Germline V gene data show CDR1 as ENHRY and CDR2 as SYGVKD. Trimming took off 9 bases at V and 8 bases at J, with 20 bases between the two ends. CDR3 bases: TGTGCCATGGCGACAGGGACTGCGTCGGATGAGCAGTTCTTC. Protein: CAMATGTASDEQFF.